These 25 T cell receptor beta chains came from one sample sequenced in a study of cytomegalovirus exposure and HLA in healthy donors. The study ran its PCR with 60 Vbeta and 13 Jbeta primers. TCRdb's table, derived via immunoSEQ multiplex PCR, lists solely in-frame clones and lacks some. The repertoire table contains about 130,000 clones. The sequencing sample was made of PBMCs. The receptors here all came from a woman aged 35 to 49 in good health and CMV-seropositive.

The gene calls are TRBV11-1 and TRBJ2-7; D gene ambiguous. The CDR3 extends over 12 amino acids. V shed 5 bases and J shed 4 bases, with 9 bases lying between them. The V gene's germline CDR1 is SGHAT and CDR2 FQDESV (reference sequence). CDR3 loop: CASSNAGYEQYF. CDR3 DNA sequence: TGTGCCAGCAGCAACGCCGGGTACGAGCAGTACTTC.

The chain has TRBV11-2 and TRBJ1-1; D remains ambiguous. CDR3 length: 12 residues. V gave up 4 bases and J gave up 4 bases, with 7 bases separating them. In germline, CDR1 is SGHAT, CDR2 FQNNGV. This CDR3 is CASSSSGTEAFF. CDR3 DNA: TGTGCCAGCAGCTCCTCGGGCACTGAAGCTTTCTTT. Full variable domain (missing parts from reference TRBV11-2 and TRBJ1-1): EAGVAQSPRYKIIEKRQSVAFWCNPISGHATLYWYQQILGQGPKLLIQFQNNGVVDDSQLPKDRFSAERLKGVDSTLKIQPAKLEDSAVYLCASSSSGTEAFFGQGTRLTVV.

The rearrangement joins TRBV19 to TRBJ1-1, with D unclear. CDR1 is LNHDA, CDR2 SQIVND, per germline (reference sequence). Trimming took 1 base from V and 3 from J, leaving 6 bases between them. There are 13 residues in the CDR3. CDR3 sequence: CASSIVGDTEAFF. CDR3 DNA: TGTGCCAGTAGTATAGTAGGAGACACTGAAGCTTTCTTT.

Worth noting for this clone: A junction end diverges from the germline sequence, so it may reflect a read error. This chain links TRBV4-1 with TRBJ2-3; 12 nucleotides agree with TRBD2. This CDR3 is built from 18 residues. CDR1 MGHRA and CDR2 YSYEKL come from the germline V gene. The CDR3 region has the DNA TGCGCCAGCAGTCAAGGCCGGGCTAGCGGGAGGGGGTGGGATACGCAGTATTTT. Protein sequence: CASSQGRASGRGWDTQYF.

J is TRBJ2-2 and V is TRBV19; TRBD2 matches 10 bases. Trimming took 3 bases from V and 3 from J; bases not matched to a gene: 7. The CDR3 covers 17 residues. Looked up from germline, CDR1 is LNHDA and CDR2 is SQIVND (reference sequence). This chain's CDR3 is CASSIITSGTHTGELFF. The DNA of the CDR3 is TGTGCCAGTAGTATTATCACTAGCGGGACTCACACCGGGGAGCTGTTTTTT.

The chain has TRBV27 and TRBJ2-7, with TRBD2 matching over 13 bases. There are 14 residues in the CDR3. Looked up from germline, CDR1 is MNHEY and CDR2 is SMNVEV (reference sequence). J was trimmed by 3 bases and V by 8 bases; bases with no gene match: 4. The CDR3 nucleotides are TGTGCCAGCGGGAGGACTAGCGGGAGCTACGAGCAGTACTTC. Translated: CASGRTSGSYEQYF.

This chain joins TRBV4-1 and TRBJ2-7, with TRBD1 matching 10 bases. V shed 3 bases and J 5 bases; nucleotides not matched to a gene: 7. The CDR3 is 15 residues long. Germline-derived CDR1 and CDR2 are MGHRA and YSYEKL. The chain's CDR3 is CASSQAGQGLDEQYF. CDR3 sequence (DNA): TGCGCCAGCAGCCAGGCGGGACAGGGGTTAGACGAGCAGTACTTC.

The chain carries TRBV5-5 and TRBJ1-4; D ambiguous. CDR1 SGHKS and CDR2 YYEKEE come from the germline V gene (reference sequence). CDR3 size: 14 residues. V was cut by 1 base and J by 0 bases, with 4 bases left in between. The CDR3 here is CASSLFATNEKLFF. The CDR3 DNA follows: TGTGCCAGCAGCTTGTTCGCAACTAATGAAAAACTGTTTTTT.

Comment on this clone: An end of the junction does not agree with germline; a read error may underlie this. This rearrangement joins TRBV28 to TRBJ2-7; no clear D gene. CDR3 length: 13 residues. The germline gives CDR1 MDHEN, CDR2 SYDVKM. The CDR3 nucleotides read TGTGCCGGCAGTTTGGGCGTCTCCTACGAGCAGTACTTC. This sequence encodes CAGSLGVSYEQYF.

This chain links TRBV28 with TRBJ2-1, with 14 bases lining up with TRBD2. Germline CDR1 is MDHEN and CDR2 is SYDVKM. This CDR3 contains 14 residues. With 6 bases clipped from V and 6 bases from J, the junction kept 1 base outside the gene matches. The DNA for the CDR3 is TGTGCCAGCAGGACTAGCGGGAGGGGCAATGAGCAGTTCTTC. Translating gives CASRTSGRGNEQFF.

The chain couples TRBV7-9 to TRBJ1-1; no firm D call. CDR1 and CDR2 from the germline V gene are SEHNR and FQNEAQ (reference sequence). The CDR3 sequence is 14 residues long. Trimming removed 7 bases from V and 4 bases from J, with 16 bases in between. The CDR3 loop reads CASTKDGVATEAFF. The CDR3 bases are TGTGCCAGCACCAAAGACGGGGTTGCCACTGAAGCTTTCTTT.

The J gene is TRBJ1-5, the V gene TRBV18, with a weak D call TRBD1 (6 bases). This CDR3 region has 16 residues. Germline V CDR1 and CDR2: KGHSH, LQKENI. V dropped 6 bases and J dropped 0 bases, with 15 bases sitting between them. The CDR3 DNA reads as TGTGCCAGCTCCCCGGGTGGACAGACTAGCAATCAGCCCCAGCATTTT. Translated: CASSPGGQTSNQPQHF. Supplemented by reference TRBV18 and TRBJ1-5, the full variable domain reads NAGVMQNPRHLVRRRGQEARLRCSPMKGHSHVYWYRQLPEEGLKFMVYLQKENIIDESGMPKERFSAEFPKEGPSILRIQQVVRGDSAAYFCASSPGGQTSNQPQHFGDGTRLSIL.

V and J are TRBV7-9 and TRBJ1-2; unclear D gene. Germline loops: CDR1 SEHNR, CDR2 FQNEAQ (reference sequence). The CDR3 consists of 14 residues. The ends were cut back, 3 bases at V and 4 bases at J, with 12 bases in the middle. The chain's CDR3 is CASSLGDGSYGYTF. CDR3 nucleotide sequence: TGTGCCAGCAGCTTGGGCGACGGGAGCTATGGCTACACCTTC.

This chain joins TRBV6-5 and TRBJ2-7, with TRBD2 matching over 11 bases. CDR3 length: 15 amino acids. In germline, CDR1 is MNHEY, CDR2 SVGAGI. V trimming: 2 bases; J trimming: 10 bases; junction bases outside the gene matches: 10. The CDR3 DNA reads TGTGCCAGCAGTTACAAGACTAGCGGGAAGTCGGCCCAGTACTTC. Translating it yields CASSYKTSGKSAQYF.

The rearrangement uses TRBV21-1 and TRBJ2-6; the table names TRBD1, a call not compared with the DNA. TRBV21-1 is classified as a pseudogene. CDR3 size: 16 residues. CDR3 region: CASKGPGGPGANVLTF. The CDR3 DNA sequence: TGTGCCAGCAAGGGACCAGGGGGCCCTGGGGCCAACGTCCTGACTTTC.

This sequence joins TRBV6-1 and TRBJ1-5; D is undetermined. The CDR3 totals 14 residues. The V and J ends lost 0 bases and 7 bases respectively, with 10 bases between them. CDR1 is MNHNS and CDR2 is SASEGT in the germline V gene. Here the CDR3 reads CASSEAQAGQPQHF. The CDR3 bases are TGTGCCAGCAGTGAAGCTCAGGCCGGCCAGCCCCAGCATTTT.

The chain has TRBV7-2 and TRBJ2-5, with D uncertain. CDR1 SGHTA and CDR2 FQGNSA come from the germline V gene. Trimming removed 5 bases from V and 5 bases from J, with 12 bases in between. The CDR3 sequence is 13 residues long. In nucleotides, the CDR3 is TGTGCCAGCAGCCCACCGGTCACCGAGACCCAGTACTTC. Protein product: CASSPPVTETQYF.

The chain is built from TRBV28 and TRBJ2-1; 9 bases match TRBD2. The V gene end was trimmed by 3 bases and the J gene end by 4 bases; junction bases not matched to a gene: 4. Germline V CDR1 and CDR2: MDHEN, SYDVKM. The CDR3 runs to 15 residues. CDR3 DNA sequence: TGTGCCAGCAGTTTGGTGCTAGCGGGGTACAATGAGCAGTTCTTC. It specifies CASSLVLAGYNEQFF.

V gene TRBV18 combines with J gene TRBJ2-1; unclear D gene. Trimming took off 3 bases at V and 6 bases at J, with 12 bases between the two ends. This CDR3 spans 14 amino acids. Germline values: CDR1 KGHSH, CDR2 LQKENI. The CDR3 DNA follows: TGTGCCAGCTCACCGATGGCTAGAGCCAATGAGCAGTTCTTC. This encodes CASSPMARANEQFF.

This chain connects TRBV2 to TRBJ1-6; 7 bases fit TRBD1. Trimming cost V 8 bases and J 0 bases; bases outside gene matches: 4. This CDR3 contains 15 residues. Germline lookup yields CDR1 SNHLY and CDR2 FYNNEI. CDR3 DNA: TGTGCCAGCTACAGGGGAAGCTCCTATAATTCACCCCTCCACTTT. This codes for CASYRGSSYNSPLHF.

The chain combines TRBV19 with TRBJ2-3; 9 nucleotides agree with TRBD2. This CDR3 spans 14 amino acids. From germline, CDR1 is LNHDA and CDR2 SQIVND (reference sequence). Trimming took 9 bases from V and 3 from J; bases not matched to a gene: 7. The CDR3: CASTAAGGTDTQYF. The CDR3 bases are TGTGCCAGCACAGCGGCGGGGGGGACAGATACGCAGTATTTT.

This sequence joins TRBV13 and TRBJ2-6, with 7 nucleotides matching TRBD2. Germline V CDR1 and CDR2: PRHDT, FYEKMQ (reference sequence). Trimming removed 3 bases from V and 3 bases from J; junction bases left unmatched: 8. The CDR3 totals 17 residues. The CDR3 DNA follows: TGTGCCAGCAGCTTGTTGGCGGGAGAAAATGGGGCCAACGTCCTGACTTTC. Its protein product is CASSLLAGENGANVLTF.

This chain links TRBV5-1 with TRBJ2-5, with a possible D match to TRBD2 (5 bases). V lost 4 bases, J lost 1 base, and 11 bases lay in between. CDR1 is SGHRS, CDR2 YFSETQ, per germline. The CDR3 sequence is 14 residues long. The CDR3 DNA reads TGCGCCAGCAGCGCGGGCCGAACCCAAGAGACCCAGTACTTC. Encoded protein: CASSAGRTQETQYF.

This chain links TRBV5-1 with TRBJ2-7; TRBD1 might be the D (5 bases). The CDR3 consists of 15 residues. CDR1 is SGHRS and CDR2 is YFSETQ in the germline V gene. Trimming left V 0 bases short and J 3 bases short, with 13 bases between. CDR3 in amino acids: CASSLAAARDYEQYF. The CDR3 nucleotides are TGCGCCAGCAGCTTGGCGGCAGCCAGGGACTACGAGCAGTACTTC.

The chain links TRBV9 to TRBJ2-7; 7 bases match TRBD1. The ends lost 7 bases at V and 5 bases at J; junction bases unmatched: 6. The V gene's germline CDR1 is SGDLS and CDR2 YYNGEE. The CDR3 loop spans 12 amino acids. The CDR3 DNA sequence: TGTGCCAGCGGGACAGCCCTCGACGAGCAGTACTTC. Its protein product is CASGTALDEQYF.